The T cell receptor beta chain under discussion was sequenced for a study of technical replicates of blood from a few donors. Clones were read by immunoSEQ multiplex PCR, and TCRdb kept only the in-frame ones, dropping some. The sample yields approximately 87,000 clones, approximately 96% seen once. From germline, CDR1 is SGDLS and CDR2 YYNGEE. This CDR3 region has 14 residues. Trimming cost V 3 bases and J 0 bases, with 10 bases left between them. Sequencing used T cells isolated from PBMCs. V gene TRBV9 combines with J gene TRBJ2-7, with D perhaps matching TRBD1 (6 bases). This sequence was found in a human donor in good health. The CDR3 protein is CASSEGDHSYEQYF. The DNA of the CDR3 is TGTGCCAGCAGCGAGGGGGACCACTCCTACGAGCAGTACTTC.